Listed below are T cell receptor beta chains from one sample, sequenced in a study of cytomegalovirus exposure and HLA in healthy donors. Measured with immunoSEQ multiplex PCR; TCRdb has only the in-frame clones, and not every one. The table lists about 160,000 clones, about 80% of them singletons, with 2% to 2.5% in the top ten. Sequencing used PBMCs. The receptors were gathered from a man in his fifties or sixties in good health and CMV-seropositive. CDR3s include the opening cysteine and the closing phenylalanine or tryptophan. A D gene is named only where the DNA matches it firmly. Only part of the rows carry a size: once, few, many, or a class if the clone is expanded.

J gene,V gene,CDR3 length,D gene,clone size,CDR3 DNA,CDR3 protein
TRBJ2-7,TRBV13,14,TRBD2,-,TGTGCCAGCAGCTTACGGGGGGGAGGGTACGAGCAGTACTTC,CASSLRGGGYEQYF
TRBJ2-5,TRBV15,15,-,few,TGTGCCACCAGCCTTCTCCGGGTCCCCCAAGAGACCCAGTACTTC,CATSLLRVPQETQYF
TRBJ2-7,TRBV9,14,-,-,TGTGCCAGCAGCGTCTCCCCCAGTCCCTACGAGCAGTACTTC,CASSVSPSPYEQYF
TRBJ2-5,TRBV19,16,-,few,TGTGCCAATAATCCAGGCGACAACGCGGGCCAAGAGACCCAGTACTTC,CANNPGDNAGQETQYF
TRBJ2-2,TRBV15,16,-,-,TGTGCCACCAGCAGAGATAAGTGGGGGGGCCACGGGGAGCTGTTTTTT,CATSRDKWGGHGELFF
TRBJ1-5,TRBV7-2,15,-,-,TGTGCCAGCAGCGTGCAGGGGACTAGCAATCAGCCCCAGCATTTT,CASSVQGTSNQPQHF
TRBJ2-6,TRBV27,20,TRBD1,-,TGTGCCAGCAGTTTTTTCCCCCGGACAGGGGGTTGGTCTGGGGCCAACGTCCTGACTTTC,CASSFFPRTGGWSGANVLTF
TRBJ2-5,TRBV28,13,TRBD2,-,TGTGCCAGCAGCGGGGGGGCCCAAGAGACCCAGTACTTC,CASSGGAQETQYF
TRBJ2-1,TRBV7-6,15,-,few,TGTGCCAGCAGCTTAGTGGGCCTAGCTGGCGATGAGCAGTTCTTC,CASSLVGLAGDEQFF
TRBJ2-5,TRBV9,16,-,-,TGTGCCAGCAGCGCGGGTGGAGGGGAGCCCCAAGAGACCCAGTACTTC,CASSAGGGEPQETQYF
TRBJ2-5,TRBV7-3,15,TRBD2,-,TGTGCCAGCAGCTTAAGCGCGGGGGGGGATGAGACCCAGTACTTC,CASSLSAGGDETQYF
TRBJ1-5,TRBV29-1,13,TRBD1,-,TGCAGCGTTGAAGTGGACAGGGGTCAGCCCCAGCATTTT,CSVEVDRGQPQHF
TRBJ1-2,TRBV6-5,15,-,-,TGTGCCAGCAGTTACGAGTCTACAGGGAGCTATGGCTACACCTTC,CASSYESTGSYGYTF
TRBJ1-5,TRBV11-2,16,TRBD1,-,TGTGCCAGCAGCACCGGACAGGGAGCATTGGGTCAGCCCCAGCATTTT,CASSTGQGALGQPQHF
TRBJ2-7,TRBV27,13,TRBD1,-,TGTGCCAGCAGAGGGACAGGGTCCTACGAGCAGTACTTC,CASRGTGSYEQYF
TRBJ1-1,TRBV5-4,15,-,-,TGTGCCAGCAGCTTCCAAATTGCAGGGGTCCCTGAAGCTTTCTTT,CASSFQIAGVPEAFF
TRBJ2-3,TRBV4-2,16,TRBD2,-,TGTGCCAGCAGCCAAGGAAGCGGGGGGGGCACAGATACGCAGTATTTT,CASSQGSGGGTDTQYF
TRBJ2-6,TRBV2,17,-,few,TGTGCCAGCAGTGAAGGTGCGAGCGACCGTGGGGCCAACGTCCTGACTTTC,CASSEGASDRGANVLTF
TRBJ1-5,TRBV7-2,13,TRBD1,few,TGTGCCAGCAGCTTGACAGGGGAAGGGACCCAGCATTTT,CASSLTGEGTQHF
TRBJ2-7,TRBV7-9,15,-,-,TGTGCCAGCAGCTACAAACAGGGAACCTCCTACGAGCAGTACTTC,CASSYKQGTSYEQYF
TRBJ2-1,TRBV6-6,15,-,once,TGTGCCAGCACCCCAATGACAGGCTCCTACAATGAGCAGTTCTTC,CASTPMTGSYNEQFF
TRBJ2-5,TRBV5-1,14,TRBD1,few,TGCGCCAGCAGCCCGGACAGGATTCAAGAGACCCAGTACTTC,CASSPDRIQETQYF
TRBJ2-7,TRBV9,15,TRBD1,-,TGTGCCAGCAGCGGACAGGGTGGACCTACCTACGAGCAGTACTTC,CASSGQGGPTYEQYF
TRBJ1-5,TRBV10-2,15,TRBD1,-,TGCGCCAGCAGTCCGCGGGACAGGGTAAATCAGCCCCAGCATTTT,CASSPRDRVNQPQHF
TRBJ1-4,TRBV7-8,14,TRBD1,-,TGTGCCAGCAGCTTAGACAGGGGCAATGAAAAACTGTTTTTT,CASSLDRGNEKLFF
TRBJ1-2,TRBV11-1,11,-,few,TGTGCCAGCAGCTTCAGGGGTGGCTACACCTTC,CASSFRGGYTF
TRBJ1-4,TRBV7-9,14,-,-,TGTGCCAGCAGTAACAGCTTAATGAAGGAAAAACTGTTTTTT,CASSNSLMKEKLFF
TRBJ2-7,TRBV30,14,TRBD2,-,TGTGCCTGGAGTGTACTAGCGGGGGACTACGAGCAGTACTTC,CAWSVLAGDYEQYF
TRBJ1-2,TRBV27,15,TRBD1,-,TGTGCCAGCAGTTTCGGGACAGGGGTTATCTATGGCTACACCTTC,CASSFGTGVIYGYTF